A single sample is the source of the 23 T cell receptor beta chains below, sequenced in a study of cytomegalovirus exposure and HLA in healthy donors. In the PCR, 60 Vbeta and 13 Jbeta primers were used. Data came from immunoSEQ multiplex PCR; TCRdb stores just in-frame clones and leaves some out. The top ten hold about 2.7% of the sample, which has over 150,000 clones, approximately 81% seen once. What was sequenced was PBMCs. These receptors came from a man between 25 and 39 years old in good health and CMV-seropositive.

This rearrangement joins TRBV7-9 to TRBJ2-7; 9 nucleotides agree with TRBD2. Germline V CDR1 and CDR2: SEHNR, FQNEAQ (reference sequence). This CDR3 region has 17 residues. V shed 0 bases, J shed 3 bases, and the junction held 9 bases outside the gene matches. The CDR3 sequence: CASSLATGTSRYYEQYV. The DNA for the CDR3 is TGTGCCAGCAGCTTAGCTACCGGGACTAGCCGCTACTACGAGCAGTACGTC.

The rearrangement links TRBV21-1 to TRBJ1-2. TRBV21-1 is described as a pseudogene. This CDR3 has 16 amino acids. The CDR3 DNA sequence: TGTGCCAGCCTATCGGTGGCGGAGGGAAGGAACTATGGCTACACCTTC. The encoded protein is CASLSVAEGRNYGYTF.

The chain combines TRBV25-1 with TRBJ2-1, with D perhaps matching TRBD2 (6 bases). The CDR3 spans 15 residues. Germline values: CDR1 MGHDK, CDR2 SYGVNS. V gave up 2 bases and J gave up 9 bases, with 17 bases separating them. In DNA, the CDR3 is TGTGCCAGCAGTGAACCGAGGAGGGGAGGAATTGAGCAGTTCTTC. Translating it yields CASSEPRRGGIEQFF.

J is TRBJ2-1 and V is TRBV5-1; no definite D call. Germline values: CDR1 SGHRS, CDR2 YFSETQ. This CDR3 has 13 residues. Trimming took 1 base from V and 5 from J, leaving 7 bases between them. Written as DNA, the CDR3 is TGCGCCAGCAGCTTGAACACCAACAATGAGCAGTTCTTC. This sequence encodes CASSLNTNNEQFF.

The rearrangement joins TRBV5-6 to TRBJ1-1; 12 bases are a match to TRBD1. CDR3 length: 14 amino acids. V lost 3 bases and J lost 5; bases outside the gene matches: 2. In germline, CDR1 is SGHDT, CDR2 YYEEEE. CDR3 sequence reads: CASSWGQGATEAFF. CDR3 in DNA: TGTGCCAGCAGCTGGGGACAGGGGGCGACTGAAGCTTTCTTT.

J is TRBJ1-1 and V is TRBV5-1; perhaps TRBD1 as D (5 bases). The CDR3 length is 15 residues. The germline V and J ends were trimmed by 3 bases and 1 base, with 13 bases remaining between them. Germline V gives CDR1 SGHRS, CDR2 YFSETQ. The CDR3 DNA reads as TGCGCCAGCAGCTATGGGGTAGGGGAGAACACTGAAGCTTTCTTT. Its translation is CASSYGVGENTEAFF.

This clone appeared a few times. The J gene is TRBJ2-7, the V gene TRBV6-5; TRBD2 agrees at 12 bases. The CDR3 runs 15 residues. CDR1 is MNHEY, CDR2 SVGAGI, per germline. V lost 6 bases to trimming and J lost 7 bases; unmatched junction nucleotides: 10. CDR3 in amino acids: CASSLPGLAGSEQYF. CDR3 coding DNA: TGTGCCAGCAGCCTACCCGGACTAGCGGGAAGTGAGCAGTACTTC.

The genes are TRBV29-1 and TRBJ1-5, with D possibly matching TRBD1 (5 bases). CDR3 length: 12 amino acids. Germline V lookup: CDR1 SQVTM, CDR2 ANQGSEA. Trimming left V 4 bases short and J 4 bases short, with 8 bases between. The CDR3: CSVVGDNQPQHF. The CDR3 bases are TGCAGCGTTGTAGGGGATAATCAGCCCCAGCATTTT.

A few counts support this clone. V is TRBV7-2 and J is TRBJ2-3; 11 bases map to TRBD1. CDR1 SGHTA and CDR2 FQGNSA come from the germline V gene. The junction had 5 bases not matched to a gene; V was cut back by 0 bases and J by 3 bases. The CDR3 is 17 residues long. This chain's CDR3 is CASSLAGQGAGTDTQYF. CDR3 DNA sequence: TGTGCCAGCAGCTTAGCTGGACAGGGGGCTGGGACAGATACGCAGTATTTT.

This rearrangement joins TRBV7-3 to TRBJ2-4, with 12 bases that match TRBD1. Germline CDR1 SGHTA, CDR2 FQGTGA. The CDR3 runs 16 residues. J was trimmed by 6 bases and V by 5 bases; bases with no gene match: 8. The CDR3 nucleotides read TGTGCCAGCAGCCCTTCCGGGACAGGGGGCTCAAACATTCAGTACTTC. Amino acids: CASSPSGTGGSNIQYF. Supplemented by reference TRBV7-3 and TRBJ2-4, the full variable domain reads GAGVSQTPSNKVTEKGKYVELRCDPISGHTALYWYRQSLGQGPEFLIYFQGTGAADDSGLPNDRFFAVRPEGSVSTLKIQRTERGDSAVYLCASSPSGTGGSNIQYFGAGTRLSVL.

The rearrangement joins TRBV7-2 to TRBJ1-1, with D possibly TRBD1 on 6 matching bases. The CDR3 runs 15 residues. V lost 1 base, J lost 5 bases, and 14 bases lay in between. CDR1 is SGHTA and CDR2 is FQGNSA in the germline V gene. CDR3: CASSLVGGLRTEAFF. CDR3 coding DNA: TGTGCCAGCAGCTTAGTGGGGGGGCTGAGAACTGAAGCTTTCTTT.

The chain uses TRBV10-1 and TRBJ2-5; tentative D call: TRBD1 (6 bases). In germline, CDR1 is WNHNN, CDR2 SYGVQD (reference sequence). The CDR3 length is 14 residues. The V and J ends lost 5 bases and 1 base respectively, with 11 bases between them. CDR3 in amino acids: CASSPRDIQETQYF. As DNA, the CDR3 is TGCGCCAGCAGTCCCCGGGACATCCAAGAGACCCAGTACTTC.

The count of this clone is one. The chain carries TRBV6-5 and TRBJ1-1; D is undetermined. The CDR3 length is 13 residues. The germline V gene has CDR1 MNHEY and CDR2 SVGAGI. V was pared by 10 bases and J by 1 base, with 13 bases between. CDR3 bases: TGTGCCATCGATGGACTGACGAACACTGAAGCTTTCTTT. This sequence encodes CAIDGLTNTEAFF.

V usage is TRBV29-1 and J usage is TRBJ1-1; 10 bases fit TRBD1. With V trimmed by 4 bases and J by 10 bases, 6 bases remained unmatched. The CDR3 is 12 amino acids. Germline V CDR1 and CDR2: SQVTM, ANQGSEA. Here the CDR3 DNA reads TGCAGCGTTGGGACAGGGGGGTCGCGAGCTTTCTTT. Residues: CSVGTGGSRAFF. The entire variable domain, with the rest obtained from reference TRBV29-1 and TRBJ1-1, is as follows: SAVISQKPSRDICQRGTSLTIQCQVDSQVTMMFWYRQQPGQSLTLIATANQGSEATYESGFVIDKFPISRPNLTFSTLTVSNMSPEDSSIYLCSVGTGGSRAFFGQGTRLTVV.

The chain combines TRBV27 with TRBJ2-3; possible D gene TRBD2, 6 bases. Trimming took 6 bases from V and 0 from J, leaving 7 bases between them. The CDR3 totals 13 residues. Germline V gives CDR1 MNHEY, CDR2 SMNVEV (reference sequence). In DNA form, the CDR3 reads TGTGCCAGCAGGGACTATAGCACAGATACGCAGTATTTT. Its translation is CASRDYSTDTQYF.

This clone was recorded only once. The V gene is TRBV5-6, the J gene TRBJ2-7; TRBD1 is a possible D gene (6 bases). Germline assignment: CDR1 SGHDT and CDR2 YYEEEE. This CDR3 contains 12 residues. Trimming stripped 5 bases from V and 2 bases from J, with 8 bases between. CDR3 region: CASSQGTYEQYV. In DNA, the CDR3 is TGTGCCAGCAGTCAGGGGACCTACGAGCAGTACGTC.

This rearrangement joins TRBV5-6 to TRBJ1-5, with 11 bases that match TRBD1. With V trimmed by 4 bases and J by 0 bases, 9 bases remained unmatched. This CDR3 has 18 amino acids. Germline loops: CDR1 SGHDT, CDR2 YYEEEE. For the CDR3, the DNA is TGTGCCAGCAGCCGACGGACAGGGGGCTACATTAGCAATCAGCCCCAGCATTTT. Protein product: CASSRRTGGYISNQPQHF.

The gene calls are TRBV29-1 and TRBJ2-1; TRBD1 agrees at 9 bases. CDR1 and CDR2 from the germline V gene are SQVTM and ANQGSEA. V shed 0 bases and J 2 bases; nucleotides not matched to a gene: 2. This CDR3 is built from 15 residues. The DNA for the CDR3 is TGCAGCGTTGAAGATCGGGACAGGGCCTACAATGAGCAGTTCTTC. It codes for CSVEDRDRAYNEQFF.

The gene calls are TRBV5-4 and TRBJ2-5; D call uncertain. V was pared by 4 bases and J by 0 bases, with 4 bases between. The CDR3 extends over 12 amino acids. Germline loops: CDR1 SGHNT, CDR2 YYREEE (reference sequence). In DNA form, the CDR3 reads TGTGCCAGCAGCCCGTACCAAGAGACCCAGTACTTC. Translated, it gives CASSPYQETQYF.

The rearrangement links TRBV7-3 to TRBJ2-2, with a tentative D call TRBD2 (6 bases). The V gene's germline CDR1 is SGHTA and CDR2 FQGTGA. The CDR3 runs to 14 residues. V was clipped by 5 bases and J by 5 bases, with 12 bases between them. As DNA, the CDR3 is TGTGCCAGCAGCCGCGGAGGGTGGACCGGGGAGCTGTTTTTT. This encodes CASSRGGWTGELFF. The whole variable domain, remainder taken from reference TRBV7-3 and TRBJ2-2, is GAGVSQTPSNKVTEKGKYVELRCDPISGHTALYWYRQSLGQGPEFLIYFQGTGAADDSGLPNDRFFAVRPEGSVSTLKIQRTERGDSAVYLCASSRGGWTGELFFGEGSRLTVL.

The gene calls are TRBV6-1 and TRBJ2-7; 14 nucleotides match TRBD2. V lost 4 bases and J lost 1; bases outside the gene matches: 9. Germline values: CDR1 MNHNS, CDR2 SASEGT. The CDR3 sequence is 18 residues long. CDR3 in amino acids: CASSGRTSGRPVSYEQYF. Written as DNA, the CDR3 is TGTGCCAGCAGTGGACGGACTAGCGGGAGGCCTGTTTCCTACGAGCAGTACTTC.

This chain links TRBV12-5 with TRBJ2-7, with TRBD2 identical over 9 bases. From germline, CDR1 is LGHNT and CDR2 FRNRAP. The junction had 7 bases not matched to a gene; V was cut back by 5 bases and J by 2 bases. CDR3 length equals 15 residues. Written as DNA, the CDR3 is TGTGCTAGTGGTGGGGAGGCGGGAGGGCCCTACGAGCAGTACTTC. Its protein is CASGGEAGGPYEQYF.

The CDR3 is CASSQSSRRGYSNQPQHF. Written as DNA, the CDR3 is TGCGCCAGCAGTCAATCTTCGAGACGGGGTTATAGCAATCAGCCCCAGCATTTT. This rearrangement joins TRBV23-1 to TRBJ1-5, with D unclear. TRBV23-1 qualifies as an ORF whose function is uncertain. The CDR3 contains 18 residues. Trimming stripped 0 bases from V and 0 bases from J, with 15 bases between.